What follows is one TCR beta chain and its context. The entry originates in a study of blood T cell repertoires in COVID-19. Study summary: Acute and convalescent COVID-19 samples came from the United States, Italy and Spain.

In the original workflow: Amplified reference gene primers provided the basis for estimating nucleated cell counts. Generated by immunoSEQ multiplex PCR, the TCRdb table keeps only in-frame clones and is missing some. The DNA gave D and trimming, while V, J and clone size come from that table. This repertoire shows roughly 320,000 clones, about nine tenths found once; its top ten account for approximately 4.1%. The germline gives CDR1 SGHRS, CDR2 YFSETQ. The V gene lost 1 base and the J gene lost 1 base, with 5 bases spanning the gap. The CDR3 contains 14 residues. The source is a man aged 30 to 45 who had recovered from COVID-19. The sequenced sample was PBMCs or T cells enriched from blood (not recorded which). V and J are TRBV5-1 and TRBJ2-2; D gene ambiguous. The CDR3 protein is CASSLSVNTGELFF. CDR3 coding DNA: TGCGCCAGCAGCTTGTCAGTGAACACCGGGGAGCTGTTTTTT.